This T cell receptor (beta chain) was obtained from a study of shared clonotypes between healthy human individuals. Each of the donors was a healthy adult who was HIV-negative and had not had a recent acute infection or vaccination. The study drew all its donors from Caucasian adults living in Nashville, Tennessee. This CDR3 is 15 amino acids long. Looked up from germline, CDR1 is MRHNA and CDR2 is SNTAGT. Unmatched junction bases numbered 2, after V lost 2 bases and J lost 0 bases. The authors ran the assay at deep level. Measured with immunoSEQ multiplex PCR; TCRdb has only the in-frame clones, and not every one. The top ten clones hold about an eighth of a sample with approximately 500,000 clones, roughly 80% of them seen once.

The receptor was isolated from a woman between 40 and 55 years old in good health. Some clones in this sample may be carry-over from other donors' samples. Sequencing was carried out using PBMCs. The chain joins TRBV6-4 to TRBJ2-3; 7 nucleotides agree with TRBD2. The CDR3 loop reads CASSDGGGSTDTQYF. The DNA for the CDR3 is TGTGCCAGCAGTGACGGGGGAGGGAGCACAGATACGCAGTATTTT.